This T cell receptor (beta chain) was profiled in a study of shared clonotypes between healthy human individuals (dated by TCRdb to between 2020 and 2021). Study-level background: A few men and a couple of women, aged 18 to 49 years, made up the cohort. Each donor's leukapheresis produced roughly between about 0.9 and 9.5 billion PBMCs. To estimate repertoire size and how much clonotype sharing occurs between individuals, the study deeply sequenced the blood TCR repertoires of five healthy adults. To increase sequencing depth and limit assay-specific biases, different laboratories used diverse techniques to prepare libraries and sequence TCR repertoires.

A word on this clone: Its antigen is not yet known. No qualities accompany the bases; no much larger clone lies one base away.

Donors were healthy HIV-negative adults with no recently reported acute infections or vaccinations. Every donor was a Caucasian adult living in Nashville, Tennessee, USA. For unsorted samples, tens of millions of PBMCs were counted and genomic DNA was extracted with the QIAamp DNA Blood Mini kit. Blood was collected by leukapheresis, and PBMCs were isolated by Ficoll-Histopaque density gradient centrifugation and then cryopreserved in liquid nitrogen vapor phase. Overall study results and their limits: Pairwise subsampling indicated that sequencing depth was expected to affect the degree of clonotype sharing among donors. Sampling was limited to blood, and TCR repertoires in tissue likely differ from TCR repertoires in blood. Because the study included a small number of donors, the genetic and exposure-history diversity represented was limited.

Using the deep immunoSEQ assay, TCR CDR3 regions were amplified from genomic DNA by multiplex PCR. Extracted genomic DNA from each cell subset was spread evenly across all wells of several immunoSEQ 96-well plates, with each plate serving as a replicate. For unsorted PBMC, each replicate PCR was loaded with 300 to 350 ng genomic DNA, equivalent to some 27,000 T cell genomes. Genomic DNA from unsorted PBMC was sequenced over ten immunoSEQ deep assay plates. Purified libraries were quantified with a Qubit 3.0 fluorometer, sized on a Bioanalyzer 2100, and re-quantified with the KAPA Library Quantification kit. Every immunoSEQ 96-well plate was sequenced on a dedicated single-read 150-cycle Illumina NextSeq 550 flow cell. As for the authors' bioinformatics: Because the immunoSEQ output included only junctional sequences and no quality scores, the filtering could not be the same as the filtering used for full-length reads. To assign V/J genes and CDR3, sequences were annotated using PyIR, a Python wrapper for IgBLAST v1.9, with IMGT germline references. Reads with weak V/J assignments (E-value above 1e-6), missing CDR3, stop codons, out-of-frame junctions, or ambiguous translated residues were removed. V3J clonotypes were defined as sequences sharing the same inferred V gene, J gene, and CDR3 amino acid sequence. To compute the percentage overlap between repertoires, the number of shared unique clonotypes was divided by the size of the smaller repertoire. Richness of each repertoire was evaluated using RTK rarefaction, the Chao1 estimator, and Recon v2.1 estimates of unobserved clonotypes. TCRdb stores this immuneACCESS table with in-frame sequences only. Part of the clones is absent; in the studies checked, under half of the shortfall reflects unresolved V genes, and no reason is known for the rest. V, J and clone size are those of that table, while D and trimming were read from the DNA. This sample gives approximately 460,000 clones in total; around 77% of them show up just once. Approximately 12% of the sample goes to the ten largest clones.

The sequence came from a woman aged 40-49 years in good health. Some clones in this sample may be carry-over from other donors' samples. The sample consisted of PBMCs.

The CDR3 protein is CALPREEAFF. In nucleotide form, the sequence is TGTGCCTTGCCCAGGGAAGAAGCTTTCTTT. This receptor chain uses TRBV27 and TRBJ1-1; perhaps TRBD1 is the D gene, with 5 bases matching. Trimming takes 11 bases from V and 8 bases from J, and the germline ends sit 12 bases apart. In the germline V gene (reference sequence), CDR1 corresponds to MNHEY and CDR2 to SMNVEV. From its cysteine to its phenylalanine, the CDR3 spans 10 amino acids. Here the CDR3 DNA is all that survives: 30 bases in frame from base 1.